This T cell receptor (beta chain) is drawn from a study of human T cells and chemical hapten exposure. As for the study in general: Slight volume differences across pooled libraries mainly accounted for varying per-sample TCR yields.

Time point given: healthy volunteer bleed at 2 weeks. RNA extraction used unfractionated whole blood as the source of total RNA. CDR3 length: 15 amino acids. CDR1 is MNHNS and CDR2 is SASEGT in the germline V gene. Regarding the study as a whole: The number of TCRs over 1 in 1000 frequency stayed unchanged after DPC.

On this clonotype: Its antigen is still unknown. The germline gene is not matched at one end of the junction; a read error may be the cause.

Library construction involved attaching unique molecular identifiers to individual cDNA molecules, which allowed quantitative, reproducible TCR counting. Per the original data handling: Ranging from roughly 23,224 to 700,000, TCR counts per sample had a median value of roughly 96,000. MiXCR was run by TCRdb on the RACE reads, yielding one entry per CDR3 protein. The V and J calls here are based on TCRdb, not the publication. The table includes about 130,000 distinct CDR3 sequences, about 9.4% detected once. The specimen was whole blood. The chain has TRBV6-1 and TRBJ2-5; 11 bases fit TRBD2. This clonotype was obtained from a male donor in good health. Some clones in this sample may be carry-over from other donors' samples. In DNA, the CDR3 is TGTCCCAGCAGTGATCTAGCGGGGGGCCCAGAGACCCAGTACTTC. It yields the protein CPSSDLAGGPETQYF.